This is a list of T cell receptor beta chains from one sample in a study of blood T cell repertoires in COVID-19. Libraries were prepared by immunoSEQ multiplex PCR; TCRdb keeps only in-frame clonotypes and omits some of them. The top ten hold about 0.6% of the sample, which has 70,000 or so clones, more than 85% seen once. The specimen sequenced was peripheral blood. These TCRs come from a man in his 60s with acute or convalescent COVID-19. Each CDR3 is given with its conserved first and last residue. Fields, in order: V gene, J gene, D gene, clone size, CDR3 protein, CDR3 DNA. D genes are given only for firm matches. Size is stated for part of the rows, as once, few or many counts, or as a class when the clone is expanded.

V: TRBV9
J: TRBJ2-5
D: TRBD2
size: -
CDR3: CASSVALSSGQETQYF
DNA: TGTGCCAGCAGCGTAGCCTTGTCTAGCGGACAAGAGACCCAGTACTTC

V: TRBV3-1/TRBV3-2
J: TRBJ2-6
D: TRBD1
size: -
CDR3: CASSPWTGSPGANVLTF
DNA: TGTGCCAGCAGCCCCTGGACAGGGTCCCCTGGGGCCAACGTCCTGACTTTC

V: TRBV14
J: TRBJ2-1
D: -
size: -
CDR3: CASSHSSSYNEQFF
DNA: TGTGCCAGCAGCCATTCTAGCTCCTACAATGAGCAGTTCTTC

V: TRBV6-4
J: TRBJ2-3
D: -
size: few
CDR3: CASSVASTDTQYF
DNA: TGTGCCAGCAGTGTTGCGAGCACAGATACGCAGTATTTT

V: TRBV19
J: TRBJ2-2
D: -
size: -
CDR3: CASSIDRGTTGELFF
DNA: TGTGCCAGTAGTATAGATCGGGGGACCACCGGGGAGCTGTTTTTT

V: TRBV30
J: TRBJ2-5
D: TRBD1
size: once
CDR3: CAWSYKRDRGETQYF
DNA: TGTGCCTGGAGTTACAAACGGGACAGGGGGGAGACCCAGTACTTC

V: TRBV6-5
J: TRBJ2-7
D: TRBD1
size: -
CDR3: CASSPETGIYEQYF
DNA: TGTGCCAGCAGTCCAGAGACAGGGATCTACGAGCAGTACTTC

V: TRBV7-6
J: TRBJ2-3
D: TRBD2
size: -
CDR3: CASSTRLAGGTDTQYF
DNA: TGTGCCAGCAGCACCCGACTAGCGGGGGGCACAGATACGCAGTATTTT

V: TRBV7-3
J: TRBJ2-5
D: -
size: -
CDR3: CASSLTIQETQYF
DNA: TGTGCCAGCAGCTTAACGATTCAGGAGACCCAGTACTTC

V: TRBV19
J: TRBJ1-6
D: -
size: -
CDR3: CASSETASYNSPLHF
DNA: TGTGCCAGTAGTGAGACAGCTTCCTATAATTCACCCCTCCACTTT

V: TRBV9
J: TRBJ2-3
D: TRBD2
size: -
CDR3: CASSVGASGGATDTQYF
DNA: TGTGCCAGCAGCGTAGGGGCTAGCGGGGGGGCAACAGATACGCAGTATTTT

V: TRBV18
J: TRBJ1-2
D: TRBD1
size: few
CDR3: CASSGQGAYGYTF
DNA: TGTGCCAGCTCCGGACAGGGGGCGTATGGCTACACCTTC

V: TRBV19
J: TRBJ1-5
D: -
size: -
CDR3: CASSINSQSNQPQHF
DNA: TGTGCCAGTAGTATCAACAGTCAAAGCAATCAGCCCCAGCATTTT

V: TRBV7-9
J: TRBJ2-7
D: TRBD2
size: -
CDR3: CASMTSGNYEQYF
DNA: TGTGCCAGCATGACTAGCGGGAACTACGAGCAGTACTTC

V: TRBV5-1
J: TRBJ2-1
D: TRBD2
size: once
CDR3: CASSLVSSGGYNEQFF
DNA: TGCGCCAGCAGCTTGGTTTCTAGCGGGGGCTACAATGAGCAGTTCTTC

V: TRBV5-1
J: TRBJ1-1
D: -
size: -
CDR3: CASSRDQGVTEAFF
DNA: TGCGCCAGCAGCCGAGACCAAGGGGTAACTGAAGCTTTCTTT

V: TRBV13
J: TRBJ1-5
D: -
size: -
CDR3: CASSGGGANQPQHF
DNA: TGTGCCAGCAGCGGAGGGGGGGCCAATCAGCCCCAGCATTTT

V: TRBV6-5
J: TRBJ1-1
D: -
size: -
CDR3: CASSRRGMNTEAFF
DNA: TGTGCCAGCAGCAGGCGGGGCATGAACACTGAAGCTTTCTTT

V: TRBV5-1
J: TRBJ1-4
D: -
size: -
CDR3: CASSLPSESSQNEKLFF
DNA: TGCGCCAGCAGCCTCCCGTCCGAAAGCTCCCAAAATGAAAAACTGTTTTTT

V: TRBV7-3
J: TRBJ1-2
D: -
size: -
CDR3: CASSLGGSRYGYTF
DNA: TGTGCCAGCAGCCTAGGGGGAAGTCGGTATGGCTACACCTTC

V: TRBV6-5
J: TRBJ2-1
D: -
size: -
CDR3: CGAGGWASSYNEQFF
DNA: TGTGGGGCTGGAGGGTGGGCCAGCTCCTACAATGAGCAGTTCTTC

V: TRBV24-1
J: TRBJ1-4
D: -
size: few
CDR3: CATSDPAGDGNEKLFF
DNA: TGTGCCACCAGTGACCCCGCCGGGGATGGTAATGAAAAACTGTTTTTT

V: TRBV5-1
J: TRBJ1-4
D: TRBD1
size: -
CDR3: CASSHRQGADEKLFF
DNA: TGCGCCAGCAGCCACCGGCAGGGGGCGGACGAAAAACTGTTTTTT

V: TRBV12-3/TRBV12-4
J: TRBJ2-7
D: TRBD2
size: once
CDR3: CASSLAGGYEQYF
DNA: TGTGCCAGCAGTTTAGCCGGGGGGTACGAGCAGTACTTC

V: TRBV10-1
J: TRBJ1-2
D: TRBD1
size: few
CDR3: CASSTDRGLYGYTF
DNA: TGCGCCAGCAGTACGGACAGGGGGCTCTATGGCTACACCTTC

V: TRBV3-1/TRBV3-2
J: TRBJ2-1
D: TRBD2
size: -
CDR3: CASSQLAGDDNEQFF
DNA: TGTGCCAGCAGCCAACTAGCGGGTGACGACAATGAGCAGTTCTTC

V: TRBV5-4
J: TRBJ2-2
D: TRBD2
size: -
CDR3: CASGGAGTGELFF
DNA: TGTGCCTCGGGGGGGGCGGGCACCGGGGAGCTGTTTTTT

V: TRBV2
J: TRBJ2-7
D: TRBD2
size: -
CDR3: CASSVGGGRYEQYF
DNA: TGTGCCAGCAGTGTGGGGGGAGGGCGCTACGAGCAGTACTTC

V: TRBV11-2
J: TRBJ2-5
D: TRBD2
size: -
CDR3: CASSLDRTSGGKTQYF
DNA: TGTGCCAGCAGCTTAGATCGAACTAGCGGGGGAAAGACCCAGTACTTC

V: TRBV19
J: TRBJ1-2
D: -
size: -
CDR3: CASSLNYGYTF
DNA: TGTGCCAGTAGTCTTAACTATGGCTACACCTTC

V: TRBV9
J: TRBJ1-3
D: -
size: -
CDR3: CASSVAGQQSFSSGNTIYF
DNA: TGTGCCAGCAGCGTAGCCGGACAGCAATCCTTCAGCTCTGGAAACACCATATATTTT

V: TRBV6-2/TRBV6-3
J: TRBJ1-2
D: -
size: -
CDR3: CASSYSPQGNYGYTF
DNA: TGTGCCAGCAGTTACTCCCCCCAGGGGAACTATGGCTACACCTTC

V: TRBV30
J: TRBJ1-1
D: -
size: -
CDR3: CAWSVRLSEAFF
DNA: TGTGCCTGGAGTGTACGACTATCTGAAGCTTTCTTT